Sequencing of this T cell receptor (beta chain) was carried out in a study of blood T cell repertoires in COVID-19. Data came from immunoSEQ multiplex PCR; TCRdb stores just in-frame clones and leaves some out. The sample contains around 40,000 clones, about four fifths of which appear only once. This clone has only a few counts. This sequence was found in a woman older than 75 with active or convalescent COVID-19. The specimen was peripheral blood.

CDR3 sequence: CASSLSPANYGYTF. As DNA, the CDR3 is TGTGCCAGCAGCTTATCTCCAGCTAACTATGGCTACACCTTC. This chain connects TRBV7-8 to TRBJ1-2; D not certain. The CDR3 has 14 amino acids. V dropped 2 bases and J dropped 0 bases, with 7 bases sitting between them. Germline loops: CDR1 SGHVS, CDR2 FQNEAQ.